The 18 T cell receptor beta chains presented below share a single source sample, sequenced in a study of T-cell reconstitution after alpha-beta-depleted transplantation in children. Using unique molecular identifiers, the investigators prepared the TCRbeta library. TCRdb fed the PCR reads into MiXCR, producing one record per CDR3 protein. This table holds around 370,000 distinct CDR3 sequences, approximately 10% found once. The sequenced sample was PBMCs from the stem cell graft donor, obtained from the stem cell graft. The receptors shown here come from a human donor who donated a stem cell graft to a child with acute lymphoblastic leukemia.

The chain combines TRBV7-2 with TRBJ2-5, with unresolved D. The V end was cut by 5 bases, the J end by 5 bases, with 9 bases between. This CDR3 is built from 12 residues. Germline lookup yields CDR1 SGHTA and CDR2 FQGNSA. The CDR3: CASSNYAETQYF. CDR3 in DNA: TGTGCCAGCAGCAATTATGCGGAGACCCAGTACTTC.

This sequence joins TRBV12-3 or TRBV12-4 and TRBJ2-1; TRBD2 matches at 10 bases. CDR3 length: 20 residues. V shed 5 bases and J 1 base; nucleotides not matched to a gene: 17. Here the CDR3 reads CASSATTGSSGRKSYNEQFF. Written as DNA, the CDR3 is TGTGCCAGCAGTGCGACGACCGGGAGTAGCGGGAGGAAATCCTACAATGAGCAGTTCTTC.

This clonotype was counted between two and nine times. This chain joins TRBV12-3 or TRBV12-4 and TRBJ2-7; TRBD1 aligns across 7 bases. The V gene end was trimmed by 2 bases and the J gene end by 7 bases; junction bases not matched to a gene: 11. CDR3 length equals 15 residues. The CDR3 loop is CASSLNKGALGEQYF. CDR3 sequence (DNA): TGTGCCAGCAGTTTAAATAAGGGGGCGCTTGGGGAGCAGTACTTC.

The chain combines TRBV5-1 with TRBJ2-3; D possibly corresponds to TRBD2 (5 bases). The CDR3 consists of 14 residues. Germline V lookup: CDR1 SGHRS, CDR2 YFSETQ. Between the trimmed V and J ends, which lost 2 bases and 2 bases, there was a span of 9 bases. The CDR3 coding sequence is TGCGCCAGCAGCTTCCTAGCCTCCACAGATACGCAGTATTTT. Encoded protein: CASSFLASTDTQYF.

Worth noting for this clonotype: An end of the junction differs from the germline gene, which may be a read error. DNA for the CDR3: TGTGTCAGCAGTTTACGGATAGGGGAAAAACTGTTTTTT. Its protein is CVSSLRIGEKLFF. V usage is TRBV12-3 or TRBV12-4 and J usage is TRBJ1-4; the D is unclear. CDR3 length: 13 amino acids.

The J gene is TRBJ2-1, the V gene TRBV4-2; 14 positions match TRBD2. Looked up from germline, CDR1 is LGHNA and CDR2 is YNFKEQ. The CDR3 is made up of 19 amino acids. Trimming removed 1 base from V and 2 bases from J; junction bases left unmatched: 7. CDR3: CASSQVGGLAGGAYNEQFF. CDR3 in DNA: TGTGCCAGCAGCCAAGTGGGCGGACTAGCGGGGGGAGCCTACAATGAGCAGTTCTTC.

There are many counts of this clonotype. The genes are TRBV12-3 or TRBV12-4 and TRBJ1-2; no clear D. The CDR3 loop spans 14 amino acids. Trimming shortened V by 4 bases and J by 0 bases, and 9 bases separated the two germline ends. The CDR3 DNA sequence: TGTGCCAGCAGTTCTCAGATAGCTAACTATGGCTACACCTTC. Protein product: CASSSQIANYGYTF.

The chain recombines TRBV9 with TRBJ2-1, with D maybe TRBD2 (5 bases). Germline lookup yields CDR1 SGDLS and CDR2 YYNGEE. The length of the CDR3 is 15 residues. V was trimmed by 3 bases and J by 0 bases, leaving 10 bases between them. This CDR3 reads CASSEDGISYNEQFF. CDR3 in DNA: TGTGCCAGCAGCGAAGACGGGATCTCCTACAATGAGCAGTTCTTC.

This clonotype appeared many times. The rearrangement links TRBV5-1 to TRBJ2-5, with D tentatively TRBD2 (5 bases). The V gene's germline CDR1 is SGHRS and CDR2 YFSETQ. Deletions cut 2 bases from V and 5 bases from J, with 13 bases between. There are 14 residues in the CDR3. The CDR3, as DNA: TGCGCCAGCAGCTTTTCCGGGATTGGCGAGACCCAGTACTTC. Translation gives CASSFSGIGETQYF.

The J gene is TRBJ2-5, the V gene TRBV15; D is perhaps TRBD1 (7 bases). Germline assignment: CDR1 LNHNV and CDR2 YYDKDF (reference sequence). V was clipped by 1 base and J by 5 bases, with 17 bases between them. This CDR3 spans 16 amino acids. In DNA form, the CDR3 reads TGTGCCACCAGCAGAGGCCTGCGGACAGGAGGGGAGACCCAGTACTTC. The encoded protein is CATSRGLRTGGETQYF.

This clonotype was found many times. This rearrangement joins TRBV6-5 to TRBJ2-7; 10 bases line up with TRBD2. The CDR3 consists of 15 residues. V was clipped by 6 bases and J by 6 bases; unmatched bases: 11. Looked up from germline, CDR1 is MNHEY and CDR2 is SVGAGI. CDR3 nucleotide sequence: TGTGCCAGCAGCCCCGGGCTAGCGGGAGTTCTCGAGCAGTACTTC. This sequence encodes CASSPGLAGVLEQYF.

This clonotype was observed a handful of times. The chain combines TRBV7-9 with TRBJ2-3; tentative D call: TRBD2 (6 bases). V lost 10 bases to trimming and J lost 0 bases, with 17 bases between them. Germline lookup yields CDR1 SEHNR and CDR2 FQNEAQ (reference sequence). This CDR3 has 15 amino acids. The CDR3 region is CATRISGSSTDTQYF. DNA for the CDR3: TGTGCCACCCGAATTAGCGGCAGTAGCACAGATACGCAGTATTTT.

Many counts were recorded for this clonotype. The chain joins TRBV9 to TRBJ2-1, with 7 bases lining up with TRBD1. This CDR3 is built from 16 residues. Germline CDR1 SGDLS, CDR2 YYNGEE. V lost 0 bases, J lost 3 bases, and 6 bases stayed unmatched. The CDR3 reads CASSVATGVYYNEQFF. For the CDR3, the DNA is TGTGCCAGCAGCGTAGCTACAGGGGTGTACTACAATGAGCAGTTCTTC.

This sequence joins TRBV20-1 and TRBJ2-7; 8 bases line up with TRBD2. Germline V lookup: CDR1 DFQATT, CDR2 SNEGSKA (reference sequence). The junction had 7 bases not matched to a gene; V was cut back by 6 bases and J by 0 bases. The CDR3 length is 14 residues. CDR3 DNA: TGCAGTGCCGAGACCGGGACTAGCTCCTACGAGCAGTACTTC. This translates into CSAETGTSSYEQYF.

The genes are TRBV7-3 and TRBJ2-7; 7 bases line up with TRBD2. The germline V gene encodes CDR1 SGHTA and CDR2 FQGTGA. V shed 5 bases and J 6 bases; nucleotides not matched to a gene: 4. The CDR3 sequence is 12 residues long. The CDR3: CASSGGGFEQYF. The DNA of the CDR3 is TGTGCCAGCAGCGGGGGAGGGTTCGAGCAGTACTTC.

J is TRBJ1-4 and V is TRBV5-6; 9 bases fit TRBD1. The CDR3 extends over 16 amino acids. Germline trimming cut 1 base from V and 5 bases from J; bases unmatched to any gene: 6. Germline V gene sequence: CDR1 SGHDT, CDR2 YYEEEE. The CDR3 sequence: CASSLSLQGANEKLFF. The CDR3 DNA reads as TGTGCCAGCAGCTTGTCCCTACAGGGGGCGAATGAAAAACTGTTTTTT.

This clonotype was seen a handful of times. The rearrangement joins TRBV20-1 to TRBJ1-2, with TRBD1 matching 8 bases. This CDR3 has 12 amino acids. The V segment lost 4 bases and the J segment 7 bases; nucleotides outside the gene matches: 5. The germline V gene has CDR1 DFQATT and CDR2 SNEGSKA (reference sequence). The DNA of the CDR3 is TGCAGTGCTATTGGACAGGGCGGTGGCTACACCTTC. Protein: CSAIGQGGGYTF.

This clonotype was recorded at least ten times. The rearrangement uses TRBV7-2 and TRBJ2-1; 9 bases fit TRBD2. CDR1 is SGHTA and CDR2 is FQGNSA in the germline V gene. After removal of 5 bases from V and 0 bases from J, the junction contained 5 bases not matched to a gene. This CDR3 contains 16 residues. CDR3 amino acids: CASSSFSGSSYNEQFF. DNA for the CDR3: TGTGCCAGCAGCAGTTTTAGCGGGAGCTCCTACAATGAGCAGTTCTTC.